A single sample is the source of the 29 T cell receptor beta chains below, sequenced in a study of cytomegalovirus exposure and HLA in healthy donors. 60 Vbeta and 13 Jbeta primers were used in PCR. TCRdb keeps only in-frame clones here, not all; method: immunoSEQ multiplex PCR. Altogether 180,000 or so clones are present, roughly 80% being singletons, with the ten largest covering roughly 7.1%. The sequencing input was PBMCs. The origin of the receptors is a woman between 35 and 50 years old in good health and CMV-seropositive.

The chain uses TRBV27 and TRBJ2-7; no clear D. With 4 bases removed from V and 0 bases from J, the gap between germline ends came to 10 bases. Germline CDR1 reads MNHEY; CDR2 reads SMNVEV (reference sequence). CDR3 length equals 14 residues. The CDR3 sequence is CASSYSGPSYEQYF. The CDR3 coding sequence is TGTGCCAGCAGTTACTCCGGTCCCTCCTACGAGCAGTACTTC.

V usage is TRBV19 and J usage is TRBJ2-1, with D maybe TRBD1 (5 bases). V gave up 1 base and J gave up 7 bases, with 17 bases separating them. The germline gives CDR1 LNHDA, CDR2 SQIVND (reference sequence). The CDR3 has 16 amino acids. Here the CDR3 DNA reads TGTGCCAGTAGTATAGCCCACAGGAGAGATTATAATGAGCAGTTCTTC. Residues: CASSIAHRRDYNEQFF.

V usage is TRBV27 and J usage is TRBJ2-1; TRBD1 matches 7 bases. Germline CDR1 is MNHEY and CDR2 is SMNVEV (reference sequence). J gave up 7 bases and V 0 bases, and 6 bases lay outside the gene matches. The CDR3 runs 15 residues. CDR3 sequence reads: CASSLSQGVGNEQFF. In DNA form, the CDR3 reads TGTGCCAGCAGTTTATCCCAGGGGGTTGGAAATGAGCAGTTCTTC.

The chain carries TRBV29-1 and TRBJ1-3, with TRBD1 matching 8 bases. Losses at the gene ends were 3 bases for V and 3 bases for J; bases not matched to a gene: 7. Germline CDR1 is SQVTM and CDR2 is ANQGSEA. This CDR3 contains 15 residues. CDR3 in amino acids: CSVETRGQDGNTIYF. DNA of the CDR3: TGCAGCGTTGAGACCAGGGGGCAGGATGGAAACACCATATATTTT.

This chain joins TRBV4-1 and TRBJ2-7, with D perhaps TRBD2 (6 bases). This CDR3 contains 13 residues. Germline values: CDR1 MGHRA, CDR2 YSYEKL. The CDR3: CASLAEDTYEQYF. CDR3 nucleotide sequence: TGCGCGAGCTTAGCGGAAGACACCTACGAGCAGTACTTC.

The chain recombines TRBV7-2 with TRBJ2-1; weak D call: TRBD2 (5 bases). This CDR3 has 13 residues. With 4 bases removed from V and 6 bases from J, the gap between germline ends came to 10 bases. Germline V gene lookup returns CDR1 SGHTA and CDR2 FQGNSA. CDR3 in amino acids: CASSSRVGNEQFF. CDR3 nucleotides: TGTGCCAGCAGCTCGAGGGTGGGCAATGAGCAGTTCTTC.

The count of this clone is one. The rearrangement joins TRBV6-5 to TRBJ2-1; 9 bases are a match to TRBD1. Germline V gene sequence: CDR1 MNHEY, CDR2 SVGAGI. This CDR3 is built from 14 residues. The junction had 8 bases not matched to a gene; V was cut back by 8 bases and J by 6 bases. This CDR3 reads CASGGQGRLNEQFF. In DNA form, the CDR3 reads TGTGCCAGCGGGGGACAGGGACGCCTCAATGAGCAGTTCTTC.

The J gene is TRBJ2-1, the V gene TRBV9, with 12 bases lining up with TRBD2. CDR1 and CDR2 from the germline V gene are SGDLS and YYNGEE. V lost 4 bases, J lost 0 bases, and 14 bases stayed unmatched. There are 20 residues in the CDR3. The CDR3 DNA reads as TGTGCCAGCAGCCGACTTTTACAAGGACTAGCGGGAAGCTCCTACAATGAGCAGTTCTTC. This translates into CASSRLLQGLAGSSYNEQFF. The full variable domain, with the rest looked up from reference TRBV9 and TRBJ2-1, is DSGVTQTPKHLITATGQRVTLRCSPRSGDLSVYWYQQSLDQGLQFLIQYYNGEERAKGNILERFSAQQFPDLHSELNLSSLELGDSALYFCASSRLLQGLAGSSYNEQFFGPGTRLTVL.

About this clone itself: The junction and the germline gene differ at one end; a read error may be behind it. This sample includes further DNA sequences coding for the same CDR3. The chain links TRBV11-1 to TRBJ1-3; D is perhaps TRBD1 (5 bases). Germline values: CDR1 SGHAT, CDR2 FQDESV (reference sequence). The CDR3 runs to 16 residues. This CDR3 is CASSAGMAYSGNTIYF. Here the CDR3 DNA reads TGTGCCAGCAGCGCAGGGATGGCATACTCTGGAAACACCATATACTTT.

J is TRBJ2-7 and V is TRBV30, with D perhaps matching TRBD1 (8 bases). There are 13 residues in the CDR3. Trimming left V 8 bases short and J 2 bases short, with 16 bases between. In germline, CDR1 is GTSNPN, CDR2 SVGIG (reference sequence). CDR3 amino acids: CAGQGGGPYEQYF. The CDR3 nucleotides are TGTGCCGGACAGGGCGGGGGTCCCTACGAGCAGTACTTC.

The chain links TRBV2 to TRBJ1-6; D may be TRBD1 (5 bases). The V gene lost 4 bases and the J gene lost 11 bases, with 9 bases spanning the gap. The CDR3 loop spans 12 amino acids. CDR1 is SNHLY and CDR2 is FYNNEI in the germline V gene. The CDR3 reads CASSAGTAPLHF. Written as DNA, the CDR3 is TGTGCCAGCAGTGCCGGGACTGCACCCCTCCACTTT. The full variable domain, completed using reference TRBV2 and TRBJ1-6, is EPEVTQTPSHQVTQMGQEVILRCVPISNHLYFYWYRQILGQKVEFLVSFYNNEISEKSEIFDDQFSVERPDGSNFTLKIRSTKLEDSAMYFCASSAGTAPLHFGNGTRLTVT.

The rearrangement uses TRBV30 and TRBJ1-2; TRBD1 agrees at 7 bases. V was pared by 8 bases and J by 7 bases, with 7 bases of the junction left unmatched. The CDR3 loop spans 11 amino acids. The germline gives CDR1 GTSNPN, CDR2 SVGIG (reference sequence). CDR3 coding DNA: TGTGCCCGAGACAGGGTACTTGGCTACACCTTC. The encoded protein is CARDRVLGYTF.

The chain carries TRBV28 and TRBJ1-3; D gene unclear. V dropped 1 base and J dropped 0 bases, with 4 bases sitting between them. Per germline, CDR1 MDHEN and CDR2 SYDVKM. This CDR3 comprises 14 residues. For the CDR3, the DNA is TGTGCCAGCAGTTTATTATCCTCTGGAAACACCATATATTTT. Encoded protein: CASSLLSSGNTIYF.

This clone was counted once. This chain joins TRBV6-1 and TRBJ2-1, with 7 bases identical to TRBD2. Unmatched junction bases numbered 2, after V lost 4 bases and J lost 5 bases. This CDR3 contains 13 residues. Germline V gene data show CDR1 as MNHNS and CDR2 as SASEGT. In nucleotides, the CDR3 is TGTGCCAGCAGTGGGACTAGGGACAATGAGCAGTTCTTC. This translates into CASSGTRDNEQFF.

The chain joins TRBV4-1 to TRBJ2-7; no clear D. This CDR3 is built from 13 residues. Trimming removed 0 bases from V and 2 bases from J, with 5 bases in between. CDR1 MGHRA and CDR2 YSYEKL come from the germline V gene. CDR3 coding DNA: TGCGCCAGCAGCCAAGAACCGGCCTACGAGCAGTACTTC. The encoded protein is CASSQEPAYEQYF.

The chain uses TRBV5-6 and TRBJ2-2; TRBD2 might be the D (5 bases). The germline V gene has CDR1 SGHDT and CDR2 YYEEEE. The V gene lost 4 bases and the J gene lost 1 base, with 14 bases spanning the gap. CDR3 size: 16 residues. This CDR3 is CASSRRGLQNTGELFF. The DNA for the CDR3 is TGTGCCAGCAGCCGCCGAGGGTTGCAGAACACCGGGGAGCTGTTTTTT.

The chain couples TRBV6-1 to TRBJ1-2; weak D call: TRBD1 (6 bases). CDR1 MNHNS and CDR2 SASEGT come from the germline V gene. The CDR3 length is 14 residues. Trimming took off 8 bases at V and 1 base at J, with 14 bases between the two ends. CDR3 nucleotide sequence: TGTGCCAGCGTATACGCAGGGGTTAACTATGGCTACACCTTC. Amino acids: CASVYAGVNYGYTF.

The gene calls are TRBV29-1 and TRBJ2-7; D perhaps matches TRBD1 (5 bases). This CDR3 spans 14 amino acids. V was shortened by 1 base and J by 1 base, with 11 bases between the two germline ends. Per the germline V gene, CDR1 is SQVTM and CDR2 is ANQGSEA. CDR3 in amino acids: CSVEVIRGSYEQYF. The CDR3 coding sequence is TGCAGCGTTGAAGTTATTAGGGGTTCCTACGAGCAGTACTTC.

The CDR3 here is CASSRRENTEAFF. The DNA of the CDR3 is TGTGCCAGCAGTCGGCGGGAGAACACTGAAGCTTTCTTT. V usage is TRBV27 and J usage is TRBJ1-1; D gene unclear. V was pared by 5 bases and J by 1 base, with 8 bases between. This CDR3 comprises 13 residues. Germline assignment: CDR1 MNHEY and CDR2 SMNVEV (reference sequence).

CDR3 region: CASSPVAGATYNEQFF. The CDR3 DNA sequence: TGTGCCAGCAGCCCCGTGGCGGGAGCTACCTACAATGAGCAGTTCTTC. The rearrangement joins TRBV7-9 to TRBJ2-1; 7 bases map to TRBD2. The V segment lost 5 bases and the J segment 2 bases; nucleotides outside the gene matches: 9. The germline V gene encodes CDR1 SEHNR and CDR2 FQNEAQ (reference sequence). This CDR3 comprises 16 residues.

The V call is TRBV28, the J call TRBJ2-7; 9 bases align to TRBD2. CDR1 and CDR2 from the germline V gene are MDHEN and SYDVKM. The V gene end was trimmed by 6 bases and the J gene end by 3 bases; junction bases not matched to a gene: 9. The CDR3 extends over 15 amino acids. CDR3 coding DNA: TGTGCCAGCAGACTTACTAGCGGGCTTTTCTACGAGCAGTACTTC. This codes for CASRLTSGLFYEQYF.

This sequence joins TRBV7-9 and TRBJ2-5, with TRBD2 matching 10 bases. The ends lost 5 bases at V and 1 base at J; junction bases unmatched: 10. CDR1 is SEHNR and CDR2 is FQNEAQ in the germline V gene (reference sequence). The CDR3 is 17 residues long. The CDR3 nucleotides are TGTGCCAGCAGCCCCCAATGGAAGCGGGAGGGCCAAGAGACCCAGTACTTC. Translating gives CASSPQWKREGQETQYF.

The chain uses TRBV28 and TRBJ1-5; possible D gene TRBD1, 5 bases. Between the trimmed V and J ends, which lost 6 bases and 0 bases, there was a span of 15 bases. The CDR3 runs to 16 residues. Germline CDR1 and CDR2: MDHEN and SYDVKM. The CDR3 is CASSGLRGFSNQPQHF. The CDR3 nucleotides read TGTGCCAGCAGCGGCCTTAGGGGATTTAGCAATCAGCCCCAGCATTTT.

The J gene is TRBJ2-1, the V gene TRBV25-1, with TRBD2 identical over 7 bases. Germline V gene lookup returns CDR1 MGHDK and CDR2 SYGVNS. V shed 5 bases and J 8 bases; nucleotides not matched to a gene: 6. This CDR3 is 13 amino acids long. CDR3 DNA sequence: TGTGCCAGCAGTAGAGCGGGAAAGGATGAGCAGTTCTTC. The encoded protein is CASSRAGKDEQFF.

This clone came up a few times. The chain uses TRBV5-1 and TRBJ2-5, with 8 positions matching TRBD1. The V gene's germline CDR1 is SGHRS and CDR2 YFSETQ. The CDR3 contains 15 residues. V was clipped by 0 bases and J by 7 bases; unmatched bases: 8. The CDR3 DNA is TGCGCCAGCAGCTTGGCTGCGACAGGGGCGGGGACCCAGTACTTC. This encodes CASSLAATGAGTQYF.

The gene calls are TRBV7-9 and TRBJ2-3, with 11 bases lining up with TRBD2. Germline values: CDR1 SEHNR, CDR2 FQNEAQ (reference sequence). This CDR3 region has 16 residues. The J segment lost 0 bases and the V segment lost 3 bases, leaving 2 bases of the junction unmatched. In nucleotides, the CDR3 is TGTGCCAGCAGCTTTAGGACTAGCGGGAGCACAGATACGCAGTATTTT. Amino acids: CASSFRTSGSTDTQYF.

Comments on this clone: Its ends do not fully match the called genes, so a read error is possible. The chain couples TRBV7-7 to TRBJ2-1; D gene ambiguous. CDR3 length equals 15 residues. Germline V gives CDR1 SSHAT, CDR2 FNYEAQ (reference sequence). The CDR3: CASSSTQSSYNEQFF. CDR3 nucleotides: TGTGCTAGCAGCTCAACACAGAGCTCCTACAATGAGCAGTTCTTC.

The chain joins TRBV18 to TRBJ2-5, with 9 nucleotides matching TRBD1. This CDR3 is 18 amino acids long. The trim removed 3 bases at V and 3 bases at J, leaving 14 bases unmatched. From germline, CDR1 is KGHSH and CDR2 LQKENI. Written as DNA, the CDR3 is TGTGCCAGCTCACCCTCACTCACAGGGGGCGCGACCAAAGAGACCCAGTACTTC. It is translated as CASSPSLTGGATKETQYF.

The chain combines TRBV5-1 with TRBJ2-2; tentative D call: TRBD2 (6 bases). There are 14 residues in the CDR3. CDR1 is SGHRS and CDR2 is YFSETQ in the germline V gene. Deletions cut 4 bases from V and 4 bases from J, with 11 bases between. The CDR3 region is CASSTGLTTGELFF. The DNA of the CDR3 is TGCGCCAGCAGCACCGGACTAACCACCGGGGAGCTGTTTTTT.